The sequence of this T cell receptor (beta chain) was determined in a study of blood T cell repertoires in COVID-19 (dated by TCRdb to 2018 to 2021). In the study overall: Collaborator samples came from the United States, Italy and Spain and covered acute and convalescent phases of COVID-19. The material from the prospective study consisted of cDNA or gDNA derived from T cells, B-cell-depleted T cells, or PBMCs. Deeply sampled blood TCRbeta repertoires from subjects exposed to, actively infected with, or recovered from COVID-19 were included in the dataset. The repertoires were released in a freely available public database intended as a resource for research on the immune response to SARS-CoV-2. The samples were drawn from the first 160 participants of the ongoing ImmuneRACE study and from 1,254 subjects provided by 6 global collaborators. The sample metadata nearly always contained a de-identified subject ID, COVID-19 status, age in years and sex. HLA class I and class II types, where available, came from metadata supplied by the sample provider rather than from assay-based typing.

Summary of the overall study and its limitations: How much clinical and demographic metadata was included differed by source and by participant, and the metadata was provided uncurated.

From the germline V gene (reference sequence), CDR1 is MNHEY and CDR2 is SMNVEV. Its CDR3 holds 14 amino acids, cysteine through phenylalanine. The sequence is cut down to CDR3 DNA, 42 bases in frame from base 1. Compared with germline, V lacks 6 bases and J lacks 5 bases; bases without a gene match: 9. Worth noting for this clone: It has no known antigen specificity. It has no much larger one-base neighbor in the sample; base qualities were not kept.

In the prospective study, participants were 18 to 89 years old, resided in around 25 geographic areas of the United States, and were enrolled through a virtual design. In the prospective study, cohorts were assigned on the basis of participant-reported clinical history obtained from a screening survey and a study questionnaire. For ImmuneRACE Cohort 3, a participant was defined as recovered based on two consecutive negative NP/OP PCR tests, clearance by a healthcare professional, or resolution of symptoms. In the prospective study, whole blood, serum and a nasopharyngeal or oropharyngeal swab were collected from each participant by mobile phlebotomists. Prospective study participants could optionally give additional blood draws and questionnaires over an approximately two-month period. Prospective study blood samples were shipped either frozen or at room temperature before DNA extraction. The immunoSEQ Assay, a bias-controlled multiplex PCR, was used to amplify TCRbeta CDR3 regions from genomic DNA. As for the authors' bioinformatics: The number of nucleated cells in each sample was estimated by amplification of reference gene primers within the assay. Sequence reads were collapsed and filtered to measure the absolute abundance of every unique TCRbeta CDR3 rearrangement. For each sample, productive Simpson clonality was calculated by taking the square root of Simpson's diversity index across productive rearrangements. As stored in TCRdb, this immuneACCESS dataset retains in-frame rearrangements with V and J assigned. A fraction of the clones does not appear; measured against another copy, unresolved V genes explain less than half of the discrepancy, and the remainder lacks a known reason. That table is the source of V, J and clone size, and D and trimming were worked out from the DNA. This sample holds 95,000 to 150,000 clones; roughly 89% were observed only once. Under 5% of the sample rests with the top ten.

The source of this sequence is a woman in her 30s who had recovered from COVID-19. This chain joins TRBV27 to TRBJ2-5; 7 bases in between match TRBD2. The sequenced sample consisted of PBMCs or T cells enriched from blood (not recorded which). The sequence in DNA is TGTGCCAGCAGCGGTGGGAGGGCCGGGGAGACCCAGTACTTC. Its amino acids are CASSGGRAGETQYF.